Sequencing of this T cell receptor (beta chain) was carried out in a study of regulatory T cells in long-lasting Graves disease. This sample's time point: newly diagnosed GD, antithyroid drugs for less than 3 months. TCR sequences were obtained from RNA taken from PBMCs. For TCR beta, libraries came from iRepertoire HTBI primers and Arm-PCR of CDR3 regions. TCRdb re-derived calls from the multiplex PCR reads in MiXCR, one entry per CDR3 protein. Of 500,000 or so distinct CDR3 sequences in the sample, about 17% were seen once. These data are also associated with another study on T cells in Graves' hyperthyroidism and ophthalmopathy. That paper notes: A first-round RT-PCR of the TCR CDR3 used the HTBI primer set.

Sequencing used peripheral blood mononuclear cells (PBMCs), obtained at new diagnosis, from a patient treated with antithyroid drugs. The sequence was obtained from a middle-aged man with Graves disease.

CDR3 nucleotide sequence: TGTGCCAGCAGCGTAGAGGACAGAGCCAACTATGGCTACACCTTC. It translates to CASSVEDRANYGYTF. The chain recombines TRBV9 with TRBJ1-2, with a weak D call TRBD1 (6 bases). The CDR3 consists of 15 residues. V lost 0 bases and J lost 2, with 11 bases in between. The V gene's germline CDR1 is SGDLS and CDR2 YYNGEE.